The text below deals with one T cell receptor (beta chain). The target antigen is unknown. Template switching (which added a universal primer site) was used, and cDNA carried unique molecular identifiers. TCRdb reprocessed the 5' RACE reads with MiXCR, giving one entry per CDR3 protein. The sample consists of approximately 690,000 distinct CDR3 sequences, roughly 6.2% of them appearing once. The data originate from a study of identical twins. Overall study findings and caveats: These conclusions were based on statistical analysis (cross-sectional, not following the same donors). Twin pairs had excess sharing that was weaker in beta out-of-frame sequences. Insertions were reduced in abundant cord blood beta clonotypes but not in memory repertoires.

Trimming took off 5 bases at V and 0 bases at J, with 8 bases between the two ends. Germline V CDR1 and CDR2: DFQATT, SNEGSKA (reference sequence). The CDR3 totals 14 residues. The rearrangement uses TRBV20-1 and TRBJ2-6; D not resolved. This clonotype originated in a man younger than 35 in good health. The sequenced material came from naive T cells sorted from blood. This CDR3 reads CSALSGSGANVLTF. The CDR3 region has the DNA TGCAGTGCTTTATCCGGCTCTGGGGCCAACGTCCTGACTTTC.